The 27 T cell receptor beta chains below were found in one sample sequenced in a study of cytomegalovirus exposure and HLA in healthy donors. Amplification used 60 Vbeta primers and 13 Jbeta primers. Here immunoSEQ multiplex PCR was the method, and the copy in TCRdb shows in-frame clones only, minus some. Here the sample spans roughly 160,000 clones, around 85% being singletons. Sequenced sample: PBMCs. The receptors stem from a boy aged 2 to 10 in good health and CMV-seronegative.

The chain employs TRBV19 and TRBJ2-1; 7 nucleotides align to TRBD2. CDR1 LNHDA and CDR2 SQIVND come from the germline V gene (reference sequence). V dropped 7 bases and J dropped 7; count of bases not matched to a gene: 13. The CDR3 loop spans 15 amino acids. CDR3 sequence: CASIQTSLNGNEQFF. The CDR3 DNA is TGTGCCAGTATCCAGACTAGCCTCAATGGGAATGAGCAGTTCTTC.

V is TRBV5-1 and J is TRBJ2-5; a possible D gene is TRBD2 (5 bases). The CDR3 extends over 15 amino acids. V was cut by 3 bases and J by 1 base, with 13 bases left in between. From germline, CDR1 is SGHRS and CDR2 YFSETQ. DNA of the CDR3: TGCGCCAGCAGCTCGGACTTGGGCCTCCAAGAGACCCAGTACTTC. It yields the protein CASSSDLGLQETQYF.

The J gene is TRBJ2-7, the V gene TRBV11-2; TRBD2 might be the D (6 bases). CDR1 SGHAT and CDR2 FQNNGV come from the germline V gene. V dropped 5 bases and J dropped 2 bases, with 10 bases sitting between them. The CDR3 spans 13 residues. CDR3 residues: CASSTGTAYEQYF. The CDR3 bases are TGTGCCAGCAGCACCGGGACTGCCTACGAGCAGTACTTC.

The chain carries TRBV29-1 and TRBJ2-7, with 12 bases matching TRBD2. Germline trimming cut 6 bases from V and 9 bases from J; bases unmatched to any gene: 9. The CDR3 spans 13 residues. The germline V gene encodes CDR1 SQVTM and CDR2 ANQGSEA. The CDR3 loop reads CSVTTSGRCGQYF. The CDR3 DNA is TGCAGCGTGACGACTAGCGGGAGATGCGGGCAGTACTTC.

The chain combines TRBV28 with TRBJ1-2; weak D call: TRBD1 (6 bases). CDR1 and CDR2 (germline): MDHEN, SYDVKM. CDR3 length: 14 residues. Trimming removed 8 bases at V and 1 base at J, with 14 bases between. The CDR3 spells CASVKAGDNYGYTF. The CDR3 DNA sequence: TGTGCCAGCGTCAAGGCAGGGGATAACTATGGCTACACCTTC.

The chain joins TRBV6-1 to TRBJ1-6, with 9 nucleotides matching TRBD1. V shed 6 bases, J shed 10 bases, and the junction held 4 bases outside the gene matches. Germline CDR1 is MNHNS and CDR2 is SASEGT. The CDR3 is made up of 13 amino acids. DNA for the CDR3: TGTGCCAGCAGGGACAGGGGAGAGTCACCCCTCCACTTT. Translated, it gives CASRDRGESPLHF.

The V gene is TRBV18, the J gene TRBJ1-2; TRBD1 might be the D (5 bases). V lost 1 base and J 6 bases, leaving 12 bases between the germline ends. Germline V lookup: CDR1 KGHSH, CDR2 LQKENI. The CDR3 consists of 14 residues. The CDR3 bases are TGTGCCAGCTCACCACAGGTCCGGGGGGATGGCTACACCTTC. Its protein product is CASSPQVRGDGYTF. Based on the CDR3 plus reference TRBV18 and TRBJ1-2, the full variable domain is NAGVMQNPRHLVRRRGQEARLRCSPMKGHSHVYWYRQLPEEGLKFMVYLQKENIIDESGMPKERFSAEFPKEGPSILRIQQVVRGDSAAYFCASSPQVRGDGYTFGSGTRLTVV.

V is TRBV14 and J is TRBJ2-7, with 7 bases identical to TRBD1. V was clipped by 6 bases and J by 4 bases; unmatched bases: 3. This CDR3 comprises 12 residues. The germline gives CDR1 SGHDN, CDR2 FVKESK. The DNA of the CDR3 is TGTGCCAGCAGTCGACAGGGTTACGAGCAGTACTTC. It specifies CASSRQGYEQYF.

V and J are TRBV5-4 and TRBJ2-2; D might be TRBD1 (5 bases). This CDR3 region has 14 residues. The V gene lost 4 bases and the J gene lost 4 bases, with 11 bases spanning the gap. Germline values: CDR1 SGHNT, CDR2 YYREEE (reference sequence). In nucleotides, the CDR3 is TGTGCCAGCAGCACCGGACATTCCACCGGGGAGCTGTTTTTT. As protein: CASSTGHSTGELFF.

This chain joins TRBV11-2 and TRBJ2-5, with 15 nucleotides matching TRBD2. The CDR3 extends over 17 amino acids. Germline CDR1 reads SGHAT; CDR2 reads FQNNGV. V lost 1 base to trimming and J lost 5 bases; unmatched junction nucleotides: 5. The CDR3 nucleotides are TGTGCCAGCAGCTTAGGGACTAGCGGGGGGGCTGGGGAGACCCAGTACTTC. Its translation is CASSLGTSGGAGETQYF. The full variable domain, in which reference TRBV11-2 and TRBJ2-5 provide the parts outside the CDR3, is EAGVAQSPRYKIIEKRQSVAFWCNPISGHATLYWYQQILGQGPKLLIQFQNNGVVDDSQLPKDRFSAERLKGVDSTLKIQPAKLEDSAVYLCASSLGTSGGAGETQYFGPGTRLLVL.

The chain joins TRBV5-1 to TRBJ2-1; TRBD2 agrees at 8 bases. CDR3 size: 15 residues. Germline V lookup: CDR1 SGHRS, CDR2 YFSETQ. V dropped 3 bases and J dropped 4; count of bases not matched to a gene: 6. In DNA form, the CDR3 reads TGCGCCAGCAGCTCCGGGGGGGCCGCGTACAATGAGCAGTTCTTC. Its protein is CASSSGGAAYNEQFF.

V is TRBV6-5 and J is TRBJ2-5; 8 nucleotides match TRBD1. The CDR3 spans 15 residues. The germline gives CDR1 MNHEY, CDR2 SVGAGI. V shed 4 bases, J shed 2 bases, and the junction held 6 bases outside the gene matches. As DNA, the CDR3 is TGTGCCAGCAGTTCCCCCTACAGGGGGCAAGAGACCCAGTACTTC. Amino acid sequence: CASSSPYRGQETQYF.

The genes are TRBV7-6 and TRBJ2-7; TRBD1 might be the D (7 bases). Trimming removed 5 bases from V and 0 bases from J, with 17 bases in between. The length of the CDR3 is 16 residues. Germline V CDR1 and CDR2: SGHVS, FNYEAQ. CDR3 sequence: CASSPQTGRSSYEQYF. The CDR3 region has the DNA TGTGCCAGCAGCCCTCAGACAGGGAGGAGCTCCTACGAGCAGTACTTC.

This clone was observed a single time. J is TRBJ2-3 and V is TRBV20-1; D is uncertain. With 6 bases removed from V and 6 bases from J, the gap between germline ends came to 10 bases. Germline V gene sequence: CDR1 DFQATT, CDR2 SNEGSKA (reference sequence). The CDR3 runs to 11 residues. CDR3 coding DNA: TGCAGTGCCCTCACTCTCGATACGCAGTATTTT. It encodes CSALTLDTQYF.

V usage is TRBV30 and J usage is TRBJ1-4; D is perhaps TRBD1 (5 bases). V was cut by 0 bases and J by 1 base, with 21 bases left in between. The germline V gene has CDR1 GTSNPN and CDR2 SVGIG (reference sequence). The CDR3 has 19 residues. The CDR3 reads CAWSVSWGPGRVTNEKLFF. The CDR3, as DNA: TGTGCCTGGAGTGTATCCTGGGGCCCCGGGAGAGTAACTAATGAAAAACTGTTTTTT.

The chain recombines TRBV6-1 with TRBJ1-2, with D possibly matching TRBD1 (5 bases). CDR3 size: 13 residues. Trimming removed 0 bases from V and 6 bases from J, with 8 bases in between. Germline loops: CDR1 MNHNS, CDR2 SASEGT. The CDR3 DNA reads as TGTGCCAGCAGTGAAGCGGGGGGGAATGGCTACACCTTC. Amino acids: CASSEAGGNGYTF.

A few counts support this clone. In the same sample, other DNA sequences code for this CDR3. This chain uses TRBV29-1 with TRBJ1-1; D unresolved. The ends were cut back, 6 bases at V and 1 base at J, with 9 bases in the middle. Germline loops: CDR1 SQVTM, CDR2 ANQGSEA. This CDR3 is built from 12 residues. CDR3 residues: CSVDRGNTEAFF. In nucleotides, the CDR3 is TGCAGCGTCGACCGGGGGAACACTGAAGCTTTCTTT.

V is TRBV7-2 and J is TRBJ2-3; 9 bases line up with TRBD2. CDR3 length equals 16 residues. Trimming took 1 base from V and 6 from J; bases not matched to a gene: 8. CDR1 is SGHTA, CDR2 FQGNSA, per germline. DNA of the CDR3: TGTGCCAGCAGCTTAGGGGTAGCGGGGGCAGGGGATACGCAGTATTTT. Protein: CASSLGVAGAGDTQYF.

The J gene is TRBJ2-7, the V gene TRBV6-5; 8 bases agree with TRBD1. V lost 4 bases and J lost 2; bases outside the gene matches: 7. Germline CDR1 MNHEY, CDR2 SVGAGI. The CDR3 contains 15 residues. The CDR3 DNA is TGTGCCAGCAGTTCCTTGGGACAGGTCCCCTACGAGCAGTACGTC. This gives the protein CASSSLGQVPYEQYV.

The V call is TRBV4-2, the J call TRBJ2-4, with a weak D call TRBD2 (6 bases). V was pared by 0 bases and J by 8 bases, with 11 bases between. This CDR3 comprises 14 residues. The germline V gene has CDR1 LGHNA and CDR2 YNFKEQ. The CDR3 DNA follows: TGTGCCAGCAGCCAAGATAGCGGAGGGGACATTCAGTACTTC. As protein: CASSQDSGGDIQYF.

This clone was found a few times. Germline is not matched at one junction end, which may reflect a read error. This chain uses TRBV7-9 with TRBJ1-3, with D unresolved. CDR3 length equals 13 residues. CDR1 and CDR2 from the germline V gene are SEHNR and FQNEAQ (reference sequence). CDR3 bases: TGTTCCAGCAGCTTACACTCTGGAAACACCATATATTTT. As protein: CSSSLHSGNTIYF.

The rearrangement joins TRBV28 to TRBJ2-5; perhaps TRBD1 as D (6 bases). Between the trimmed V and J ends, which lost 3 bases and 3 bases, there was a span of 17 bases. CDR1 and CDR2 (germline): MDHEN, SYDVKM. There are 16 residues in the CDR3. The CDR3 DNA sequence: TGTGCCAGCAGTTTTCCTCCCGGACAGACTGAAGAGACCCAGTACTTC. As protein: CASSFPPGQTEETQYF. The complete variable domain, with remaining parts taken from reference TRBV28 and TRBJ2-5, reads DVKVTQSSRYLVKRTGEKVFLECVQDMDHENMFWYRQDPGLGLRLIYFSYDVKMKEKGDIPEGYSVSREKKERFSLILESASTNQTSMYLCASSFPPGQTEETQYFGPGTRLLVL.

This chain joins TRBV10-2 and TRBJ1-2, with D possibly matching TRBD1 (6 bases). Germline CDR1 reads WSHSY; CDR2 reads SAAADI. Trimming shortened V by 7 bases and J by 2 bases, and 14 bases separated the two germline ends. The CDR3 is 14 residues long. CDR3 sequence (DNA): TGCGCCAGCACCGAGCAGGGGAAGAACTATGGCTACACCTTC. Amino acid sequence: CASTEQGKNYGYTF.

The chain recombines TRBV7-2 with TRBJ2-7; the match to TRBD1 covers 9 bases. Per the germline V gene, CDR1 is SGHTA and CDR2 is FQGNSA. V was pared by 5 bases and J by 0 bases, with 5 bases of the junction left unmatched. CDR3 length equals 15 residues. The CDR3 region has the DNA TGTGCCAGCAGCCGACAGGGGGGTAGCTCCTACGAGCAGTACTTC. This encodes CASSRQGGSSYEQYF.

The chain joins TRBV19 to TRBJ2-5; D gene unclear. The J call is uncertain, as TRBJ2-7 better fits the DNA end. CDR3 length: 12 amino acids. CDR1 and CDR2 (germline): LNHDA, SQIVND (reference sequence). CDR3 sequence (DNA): TGTGCCAGTACATCCCAGGCCTACGAGCAGTACTTC. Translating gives CASTSQAYEQYF.

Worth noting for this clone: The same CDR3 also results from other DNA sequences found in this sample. CDR3 DNA sequence: TGTGCCTGGAGCCGGGGCTACGAGCAGTACTTC. This encodes CAWSRGYEQYF. The chain recombines TRBV30 with TRBJ2-7, with D possibly TRBD2 on 5 matching bases. CDR3 length: 11 residues. From germline, CDR1 is GTSNPN and CDR2 SVGIG (reference sequence). Trimming took 3 bases from V and 3 from J, leaving 6 bases between them.

CDR3 amino acids: CASSPIREGAYNEQFF. The CDR3 nucleotides are TGTGCCAGCAGCCCTATTAGGGAGGGCGCTTACAATGAGCAGTTCTTC. The rearrangement uses TRBV12-1 and TRBJ2-1; the D call TRBD2 from the table was never checked on the DNA. TRBV12-1 is given as a pseudogene. CDR3 length: 16 amino acids.